This T cell receptor (beta chain) was observed in a study of tumor-infiltrating lymphocytes in primary liver carcinoma. Overall study findings and caveats: Pairs comparing tumor with adjacent tissue or blood overlapped less than pairs drawn from tumor regions.

Extraction also yielded germline DNA, while blood RNA was obtained from unsorted whole blood. Patients were treatment-naive with chronic HBV infection. A constant-region primer primed TCR beta cDNA synthesis from around 500 ng of total RNA. Amplification in three nested multiplex PCR rounds with slightly modified ARM-PCR gave rise to TCR beta libraries. With TRBV1-TRBV30 forward primers and a C-beta reverse primer, the first two PCR rounds were run for approximately 9 cycles each. MiXCR was run by TCRdb on the multiplex PCR reads, yielding one entry per CDR3 protein. The table records around 330,000 distinct CDR3 sequences, approximately 60% of them present only once. The CDR3 consists of 17 residues. Per the germline V gene, CDR1 is SGHTA and CDR2 is FQGTGA. Points on this clonotype: Its antigen is not known. Its ends do not fully match the called genes, so a read error is possible.

The TCR sequence derives from a man aged 40-55 years with primary liver carcinoma and hepatitis B virus infection. V usage is TRBV7-3 and J usage is TRBJ2-1, with TRBD2 matching 11 bases. What was sequenced was peripheral blood. This chain's CDR3 is CANSHPIAGGPKNEQFF. The CDR3 DNA follows: TGTGCCAACAGCCACCCGATAGCGGGAGGGCCTAAGAATGAGCAGTTCTTC.